A selection of T cell receptor beta chains follows, all from one sample in a study of graft-versus-host responses after intestinal transplantation. Data came from immunoSEQ multiplex PCR; TCRdb stores just in-frame clones and leaves some out. Of 20,000 to 30,000 clones detected, 90% appear once; the ten largest clones hold less than 2%. Sequenced material: PBMCs, taken 39 days after intestinal transplant. Receptors were obtained from a human patient who received an intestinal transplant, so some T cells may come from the graft donor. The CDR3 runs from the conserved cysteine through the conserved F or W. Fields, in order: V gene, clone size, D gene, J gene, CDR3 protein, CDR3 DNA. D genes are given only for firm matches. Clone size is not always given. Where it is, it says once, few, many or a class for expanded clones.

v_call: TRBV6-4; clone_size: -; d_call: -; j_call: TRBJ2-5; cdr3_aa: CASSVLRTAQETQYF; cdr3_nt: TGTGCCAGCAGCGTTCTTCGGACAGCTCAAGAGACCCAGTACTTC
v_call: TRBV27; clone_size: -; d_call: -; j_call: TRBJ2-1; cdr3_aa: CASSITLTSYNEQFF; cdr3_nt: TGTGCCAGCAGTATAACTCTGACTAGCTACAATGAGCAGTTCTTC
v_call: TRBV5-1; clone_size: few; d_call: -; j_call: TRBJ1-1; cdr3_aa: CASSLGGGTEAFF; cdr3_nt: TGCGCCAGCAGCTTGGGGGGCGGGACTGAAGCTTTCTTT
v_call: TRBV11-2; clone_size: once; d_call: -; j_call: TRBJ2-5; cdr3_aa: CASSLPMTGRVEETQYF; cdr3_nt: TGTGCCAGCAGCTTACCAATGACAGGCCGAGTGGAAGAGACCCAGTACTTC
v_call: TRBV12-2; clone_size: -; d_call: -; j_call: TRBJ2-7; cdr3_aa: CASRRDRGQYEQYF; cdr3_nt: TGTGCAAGTCGCCGGGACAGGGGGCAATACGAGCAGTACTTC
v_call: TRBV6-5; clone_size: -; d_call: TRBD1; j_call: TRBJ1-5; cdr3_aa: CASRPTDRGNQPQHF; cdr3_nt: TGTGCCAGCAGACCCACAGACAGGGGCAATCAGCCCCAGCATTTT
v_call: TRBV19; clone_size: -; d_call: TRBD2; j_call: TRBJ2-1; cdr3_aa: CASQRGPGLEGAEQFF; cdr3_nt: TGTGCCAGTCAGAGAGGGCCGGGACTAGAAGGAGCTGAGCAGTTCTTC
v_call: TRBV6-5; clone_size: -; d_call: -; j_call: TRBJ1-1; cdr3_aa: CASSYKGHTEAFF; cdr3_nt: TGTGCCAGCAGTTACAAGGGCCACACTGAAGCTTTCTTT
v_call: TRBV14; clone_size: once; d_call: -; j_call: TRBJ2-2; cdr3_aa: CASSPTATGELFF; cdr3_nt: TGTGCCAGCAGCCCAACGGCCACCGGGGAGCTGTTTTTT
v_call: TRBV6-5; clone_size: -; d_call: TRBD1; j_call: TRBJ1-5; cdr3_aa: CASKQTGVNQPQHF; cdr3_nt: TGTGCCAGCAAACAGACAGGGGTCAATCAGCCCCAGCATTTT
v_call: TRBV14; clone_size: -; d_call: -; j_call: TRBJ2-3; cdr3_aa: CASSQARGTQYF; cdr3_nt: TGTGCCAGCAGCCAAGCTCGGGGTACGCAGTATTTT
v_call: TRBV12-5; clone_size: -; d_call: -; j_call: TRBJ2-1; cdr3_aa: CASGLELMGLAKGGYNEQFF; cdr3_nt: TGTGCTAGTGGTTTGGAACTCATGGGTCTCGCGAAAGGAGGATACAATGAGCAGTTCTTC
v_call: TRBV5-1; clone_size: -; d_call: TRBD1; j_call: TRBJ2-7; cdr3_aa: CASSGQGVGSYEQYF; cdr3_nt: TGCGCCAGCAGCGGTCAGGGGGTAGGCTCCTACGAGCAGTACTTC
v_call: TRBV18; clone_size: once; d_call: -; j_call: TRBJ1-2; cdr3_aa: CASSPPRNPSNYGYTF; cdr3_nt: TGTGCCAGCTCACCACCACGGAACCCCTCTAACTATGGTTACACCTTC
v_call: TRBV5-1; clone_size: -; d_call: -; j_call: TRBJ2-7; cdr3_aa: CASSWRQDLGPAAGYEQYF; cdr3_nt: TGCGCCAGCAGCTGGAGACAGGATTTGGGGCCCGCGGCAGGCTACGAGCAGTACTTC
v_call: TRBV30; clone_size: -; d_call: TRBD1; j_call: TRBJ1-2; cdr3_aa: CAWSGTDYGYTF; cdr3_nt: TGTGCCTGGAGCGGGACAGACTATGGCTACACCTTC
v_call: TRBV28; clone_size: -; d_call: TRBD1; j_call: TRBJ1-2; cdr3_aa: CASSSKTGGYGYTF; cdr3_nt: TGTGCCAGCAGCTCGAAGACAGGGGGCTATGGCTACACCTTC
v_call: TRBV28; clone_size: -; d_call: TRBD1; j_call: TRBJ1-1; cdr3_aa: CASSLRGLVTEAFF; cdr3_nt: TGTGCCAGCAGTTTAAGGGGGCTTGTCACTGAAGCTTTCTTT
v_call: TRBV7-8; clone_size: -; d_call: -; j_call: TRBJ1-1; cdr3_aa: CASSLGAGSNTEAFF; cdr3_nt: TGTGCCAGCAGCTTAGGAGCCGGGTCGAACACTGAGGCTTTCTTT
v_call: TRBV28; clone_size: -; d_call: -; j_call: TRBJ2-7; cdr3_aa: CASSSRDARRDEQYF; cdr3_nt: TGTGCCAGCAGTTCCCGGGACGCAAGAAGGGACGAGCAGTACTTC
v_call: TRBV5-1; clone_size: few; d_call: TRBD2; j_call: TRBJ2-5; cdr3_aa: CARSLGRGGQETQYF; cdr3_nt: TGCGCCCGCAGCTTGGGGCGGGGGGGCCAAGAGACCCAGTACTTC
v_call: TRBV16; clone_size: once; d_call: -; j_call: TRBJ2-2; cdr3_aa: CASSQWAVAPGELFF; cdr3_nt: TGTGCCAGCAGCCAATGGGCGGTAGCCCCCGGGGAGCTGTTTTTT
v_call: TRBV7-9; clone_size: -; d_call: -; j_call: TRBJ1-1; cdr3_aa: CATGARGPTNTEAFF; cdr3_nt: TGTGCCACGGGGGCCAGGGGACCGACGAACACTGAAGCTTTCTTT
v_call: TRBV27; clone_size: -; d_call: -; j_call: TRBJ1-2; cdr3_aa: CASSFAGAGGYTF; cdr3_nt: TGTGCCAGCAGTTTCGCAGGGGCCGGTGGCTACACCTTC
v_call: TRBV5-6; clone_size: few; d_call: -; j_call: TRBJ1-1; cdr3_aa: CASSLRGTEAFF; cdr3_nt: TGTGCCAGCAGCTTGAGAGGGACTGAAGCTTTCTTT
v_call: TRBV4-1; clone_size: -; d_call: -; j_call: TRBJ2-3; cdr3_aa: CASSQRLTTKDTQYF; cdr3_nt: TGCGCCAGCAGCCAAAGACTTACGACCAAAGATACGCAGTATTTT
v_call: TRBV4-1; clone_size: -; d_call: TRBD1; j_call: TRBJ1-6; cdr3_aa: CASSHYRQGDSPLHF; cdr3_nt: TGCGCCAGCAGCCACTACCGACAGGGGGATTCACCCCTCCACTTT
v_call: TRBV9; clone_size: -; d_call: -; j_call: TRBJ1-1; cdr3_aa: CASSVGGSTTEAFF; cdr3_nt: TGTGCCAGCAGCGTGGGGGGTAGTACCACTGAAGCTTTCTTT
v_call: TRBV15; clone_size: -; d_call: -; j_call: TRBJ1-2; cdr3_aa: CATSRVPGYDYGYTF; cdr3_nt: TGTGCCACCAGCAGAGTCCCGGGGTATGACTATGGCTACACCTTC
v_call: TRBV19; clone_size: -; d_call: -; j_call: TRBJ2-7; cdr3_aa: CASTTTGNPSYEQYF; cdr3_nt: TGTGCCAGTACCACGACAGGTAACCCTTCCTACGAGCAGTACTTC
v_call: TRBV7-8; clone_size: -; d_call: -; j_call: TRBJ1-1; cdr3_aa: CASSLVQGANTEAFF; cdr3_nt: TGTGCCAGCAGCTTAGTGCAGGGCGCGAACACTGAAGCTTTCTTT
v_call: TRBV7-9; clone_size: -; d_call: -; j_call: TRBJ2-7; cdr3_aa: CASSLETPYEQYF; cdr3_nt: TGTGCCAGCAGCTTAGAGACCCCCTACGAGCAGTACTTC
v_call: TRBV4-1; clone_size: once; d_call: TRBD2; j_call: TRBJ2-1; cdr3_aa: CASSQVLAGERNEQFF; cdr3_nt: TGCGCCAGCAGCCAAGTTCTAGCGGGAGAAAGGAATGAGCAGTTCTTC
v_call: TRBV5-4; clone_size: -; d_call: TRBD2; j_call: TRBJ2-7; cdr3_aa: CASSFLAASYEQYF; cdr3_nt: TGTGCCAGCAGCTTTCTAGCGGCATCCTACGAGCAGTACTTC
v_call: TRBV28; clone_size: -; d_call: -; j_call: TRBJ1-1; cdr3_aa: CASNWGGGSTFF; cdr3_nt: -
v_call: TRBV9; clone_size: -; d_call: -; j_call: TRBJ2-5; cdr3_aa: CASSPSNGPSRYQETQYF; cdr3_nt: TGTGCCAGCAGCCCCTCTAATGGGCCATCCAGGTACCAAGAGACCCAGTACTTC
v_call: TRBV28; clone_size: once; d_call: -; j_call: TRBJ1-6; cdr3_aa: CASSLESGIYNSPLHF; cdr3_nt: TGTGCCAGCAGTTTGGAGAGTGGTATATATAATTCACCCCTCCACTTT
v_call: TRBV29-1; clone_size: -; d_call: -; j_call: TRBJ2-1; cdr3_aa: CSGQGGYNEQFF; cdr3_nt: TGCAGCGGGCAGGGTGGCTACAATGAGCAGTTCTTC
v_call: TRBV11-2; clone_size: -; d_call: -; j_call: TRBJ2-2; cdr3_aa: CASSLDLLTGNTGELFF; cdr3_nt: TGTGCCAGCAGCTTAGATCTCTTGACCGGGAACACCGGGGAGCTGTTTTTT
v_call: TRBV18; clone_size: -; d_call: -; j_call: TRBJ2-2; cdr3_aa: CASSPGDTGELFF; cdr3_nt: TGTGCCAGCTCACCAGGAGACACCGGGGAGCTGTTTTTT
v_call: TRBV4-2; clone_size: -; d_call: -; j_call: TRBJ2-1; cdr3_aa: CASSHSQGGNEQFF; cdr3_nt: TGTGCCAGCAGCCATTCACAGGGAGGGAATGAGCAGTTCTTC
v_call: TRBV14; clone_size: once; d_call: -; j_call: TRBJ1-1; cdr3_aa: CASSHRERQTWDTEAFF; cdr3_nt: TGTGCCAGCAGCCATAGGGAGAGACAGACTTGGGACACTGAAGCTTTCTTT